The 15 T cell receptor beta chains below all came from one sample that was sequenced in a study of T cell repertoires in cytomegalovirus infection. Their recognized antigens are unknown. TCRdb processed the reads anew with MiXCR; each CDR3 protein has one entry. The repertoire holds some 350,000 distinct CDR3 sequences, with 25% to 35% as singletons. Sequences were derived from cultured PBMCs, sampled from culture after CMV antigen stimulation. The receptors were sampled from a human donor in good health (CMV status not recorded). Some clones in this sample may be carry-over from other donors' samples.

This rearrangement joins TRBV6-1 to TRBJ2-7, with D perhaps TRBD1 (6 bases). Trimming pared 5 bases from V and 0 bases from J, leaving 11 bases between. This CDR3 has 14 residues. Germline V gives CDR1 MNHNS, CDR2 SASEGT. CDR3 bases: TGTGCCAGCAGTAGCGACAGGAGCTCCTACGAGCAGTACTTC. This gives the protein CASSSDRSSYEQYF.

This clonotype was seen many times. The J gene is TRBJ2-1, the V gene TRBV7-3; TRBD2 aligns across 9 bases. V lost 4 bases and J lost 8; bases outside the gene matches: 6. CDR3 length: 14 residues. CDR1 SGHTA and CDR2 FQGTGA come from the germline V gene. The DNA for the CDR3 is TGTGCCAGCAGCTCGGGACTAGCTGGGGATGAGCAGTTCTTC. Translated, it gives CASSSGLAGDEQFF.

The chain combines TRBV6-5 with TRBJ1-5; 8 bases fit TRBD1. Germline V CDR1 and CDR2: MNHEY, SVGAGI. The V gene end was trimmed by 5 bases and the J gene end by 5 bases; junction bases not matched to a gene: 5. The CDR3 runs 14 residues. CDR3 coding DNA: TGTGCCAGCAGTCTGGACAGGGAGGATCAGCCCCAGCATTTT. Translated, it gives CASSLDREDQPQHF.

This clonotype was seen only a few times. The chain combines TRBV27 with TRBJ2-5; D may be TRBD1 or TRBD2 (5 bases each). The CDR3 is made up of 15 amino acids. Trimming cost V 0 bases and J 5 bases, with 13 bases left between them. Germline V lookup: CDR1 MNHEY, CDR2 SMNVEV (reference sequence). The CDR3 protein is CASSLSSGTMETQYF. The DNA of the CDR3 is TGTGCCAGCAGTTTATCTTCGGGGACCATGGAGACCCAGTACTTC.

This clonotype has only a few counts. The V gene is TRBV7-8, the J gene TRBJ1-6; no firm D call. V was shortened by 7 bases and J by 7 bases, with 17 bases between the two germline ends. The CDR3 runs 15 residues. Germline loops: CDR1 SGHVS, CDR2 FQNEAQ. CDR3 sequence reads: CASIPSRMSNSPLHF. CDR3 DNA: TGTGCCAGCATCCCCTCGAGGATGTCGAATTCACCCCTCCACTTT.

The V gene is TRBV2, the J gene TRBJ2-6; D is undetermined. Trimming stripped 2 bases from V and 3 bases from J, with 8 bases between. The CDR3 covers 15 residues. Germline CDR1 reads SNHLY; CDR2 reads FYNNEI. The DNA for the CDR3 is TGTGCCAGCAGTGAATCTAGGAATGGGGCCAACGTCCTGACTTTC. Residues: CASSESRNGANVLTF.

The J gene is TRBJ1-1, the V gene TRBV11-1; tentative D call: TRBD1 (5 bases). Germline V CDR1 and CDR2: SGHAT, FQDESV (reference sequence). The CDR3 has 15 amino acids. V lost 5 bases and J lost 3, with 16 bases in between. CDR3 sequence (DNA): TGTGCCAGCAGCCAAGGACGGTGGGGGGACACTGAAGCTTTCTTT. Translating gives CASSQGRWGDTEAFF.

This clonotype showed up just a few times. The J gene is TRBJ1-6, the V gene TRBV4-2; maybe TRBD1 (5 bases). Germline V gives CDR1 LGHNA, CDR2 YNFKEQ. V shed 0 bases and J shed 7 bases, with 13 bases lying between them. The CDR3 sequence is 16 residues long. The CDR3 here is CASSQEVGHGNSPLHF. CDR3 bases: TGTGCCAGCAGCCAAGAGGTCGGACACGGCAATTCACCCCTCCACTTT.

This clonotype was seen only a few times. The chain recombines TRBV6-1 with TRBJ2-1, with 11 bases that match TRBD1. The CDR3 has 16 amino acids. V trimming: 3 bases; J trimming: 8 bases; junction bases outside the gene matches: 9. Germline CDR1 MNHNS, CDR2 SASEGT. CDR3 nucleotide sequence: TGTGCCAGCAGTGAGGTTGCCGGACAGGGGGCCTATGAGCAGTTCTTC. Translating gives CASSEVAGQGAYEQFF.

There are a few counts of this clonotype. The chain joins TRBV5-1 to TRBJ2-1, with 15 bases aligning to TRBD2. The CDR3 totals 18 residues. In germline, CDR1 is SGHRS, CDR2 YFSETQ. V lost 4 bases and J lost 3; bases outside the gene matches: 8. The CDR3 reads CASSPGLAGGGDYNEQFF. CDR3 nucleotide sequence: TGCGCCAGCAGCCCGGGACTAGCGGGGGGAGGGGACTACAATGAGCAGTTCTTC.

The gene calls are TRBV20-1 and TRBJ2-1; D unresolved. This CDR3 comprises 13 residues. Germline loops: CDR1 DFQATT, CDR2 SNEGSKA (reference sequence). With 0 bases removed from V and 9 bases from J, the gap between germline ends came to 12 bases. This chain's CDR3 is CSARDNSLGEQFF. The CDR3 bases are TGCAGTGCTAGAGATAACAGTCTTGGTGAGCAGTTCTTC.

The genes are TRBV7-9 and TRBJ1-5; D might be TRBD1 (5 bases). The V end was cut by 5 bases, the J end by 7 bases, with 12 bases between. The CDR3 length is 13 residues. The germline V gene encodes CDR1 SEHNR and CDR2 FQNEAQ (reference sequence). The CDR3 loop is CASSPERGQPQHF. CDR3 sequence (DNA): TGTGCCAGCAGCCCCGAGAGGGGACAGCCCCAGCATTTT.

This chain joins TRBV6-1 and TRBJ1-5; D call uncertain. The V and J ends lost 2 bases and 4 bases respectively, with 9 bases between them. Per the germline V gene, CDR1 is MNHNS and CDR2 is SASEGT. This CDR3 region has 14 residues. CDR3 region: CASSEMNKNQPQHF. The CDR3, as DNA: TGTGCCAGCAGTGAAATGAACAAGAATCAGCCCCAGCATTTT.

There are many counts of this clonotype. The chain uses TRBV7-2 and TRBJ2-7; the D call may be TRBD1 or TRBD2 (5 bases each). Germline CDR1 SGHTA, CDR2 FQGNSA. Trimming took off 6 bases at V and 0 bases at J, with 12 bases between the two ends. The CDR3 has 14 amino acids. CDR3 nucleotides: TGTGCCAGCAGTCGGGACGGATTCTCCTACGAGCAGTACTTC. This translates into CASSRDGFSYEQYF.

This clonotype was found a few times. The chain is built from TRBV28 and TRBJ2-1, with 11 bases identical to TRBD2. The germline V gene encodes CDR1 MDHEN and CDR2 SYDVKM. The trim removed 8 bases at V and 5 bases at J, leaving 8 bases unmatched. The CDR3 length is 15 residues. The CDR3 reads CASGRSGRDNNEQFF. CDR3 sequence (DNA): TGTGCCAGCGGACGTAGCGGGAGGGATAACAATGAGCAGTTCTTC. The variable domain in full, with the rest retrieved from reference TRBV28 and TRBJ2-1, is DVKVTQSSRYLVKRTGEKVFLECVQDMDHENMFWYRQDPGLGLRLIYFSYDVKMKEKGDIPEGYSVSREKKERFSLILESASTNQTSMYLCASGRSGRDNNEQFFGPGTRLTVL.